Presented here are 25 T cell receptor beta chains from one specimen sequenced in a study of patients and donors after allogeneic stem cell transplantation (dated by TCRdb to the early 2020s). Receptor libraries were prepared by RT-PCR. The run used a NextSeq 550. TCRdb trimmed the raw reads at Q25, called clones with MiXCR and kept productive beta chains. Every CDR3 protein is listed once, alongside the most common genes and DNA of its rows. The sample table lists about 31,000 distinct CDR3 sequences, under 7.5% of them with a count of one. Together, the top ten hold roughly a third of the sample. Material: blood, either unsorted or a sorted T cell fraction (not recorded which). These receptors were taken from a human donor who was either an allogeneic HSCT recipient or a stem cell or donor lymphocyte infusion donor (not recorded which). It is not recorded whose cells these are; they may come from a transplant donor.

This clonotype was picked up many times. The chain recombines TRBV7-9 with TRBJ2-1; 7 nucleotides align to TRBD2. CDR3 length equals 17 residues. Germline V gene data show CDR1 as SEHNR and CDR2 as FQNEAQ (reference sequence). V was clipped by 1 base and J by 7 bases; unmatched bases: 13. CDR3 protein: CASSLDGGWRERNEQFF. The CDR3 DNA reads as TGTGCCAGCAGCTTAGATGGAGGTTGGCGGGAGAGGAATGAGCAGTTCTTC.

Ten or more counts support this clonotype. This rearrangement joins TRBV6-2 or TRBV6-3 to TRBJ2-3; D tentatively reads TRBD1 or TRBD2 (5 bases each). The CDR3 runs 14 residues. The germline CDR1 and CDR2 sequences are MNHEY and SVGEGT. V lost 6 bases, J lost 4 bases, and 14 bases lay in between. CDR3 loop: CASRTTGGADTQYF. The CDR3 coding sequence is TGTGCCAGCAGAACTACAGGAGGCGCAGATACGCAGTATTTT.

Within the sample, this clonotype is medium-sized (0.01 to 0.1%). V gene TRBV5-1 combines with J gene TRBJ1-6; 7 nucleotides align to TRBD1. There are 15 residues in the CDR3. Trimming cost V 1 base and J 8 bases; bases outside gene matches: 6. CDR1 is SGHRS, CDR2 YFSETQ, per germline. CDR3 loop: CASSLRQGEDSPLHF. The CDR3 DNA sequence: TGCGCCAGCAGCTTGCGACAGGGCGAGGATTCACCCCTCCACTTT.

CDR3 sequence reads: CASSLEPTRQNEQFF. Written as DNA, the CDR3 is TGTGCCAGCAGCTTAGAACCGACTAGGCAGAATGAGCAGTTCTTC. This chain connects TRBV7-9 to TRBJ2-1; perhaps TRBD2 as D (6 bases). CDR1 and CDR2 (germline): SEHNR, FQNEAQ (reference sequence). V lost 1 base and J 7 bases, leaving 14 bases between the germline ends. The CDR3 has 15 amino acids.

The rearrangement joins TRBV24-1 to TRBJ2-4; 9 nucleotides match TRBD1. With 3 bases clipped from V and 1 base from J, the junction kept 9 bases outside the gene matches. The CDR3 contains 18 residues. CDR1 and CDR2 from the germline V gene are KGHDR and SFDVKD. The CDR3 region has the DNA TGTGCCACCAGTGATCCGGGACAGGGAGGGTCGGCCAAAAACATTCAGTACTTC. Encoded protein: CATSDPGQGGSAKNIQYF.

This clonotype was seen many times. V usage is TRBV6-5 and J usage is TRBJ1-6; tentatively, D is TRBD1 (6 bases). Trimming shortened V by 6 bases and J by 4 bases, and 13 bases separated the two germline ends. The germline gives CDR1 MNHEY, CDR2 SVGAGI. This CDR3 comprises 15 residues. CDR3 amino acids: CASSRTQGYNSPLHF. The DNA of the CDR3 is TGTGCCAGCAGCCGGACTCAGGGGTATAATTCACCCCTCCACTTT.

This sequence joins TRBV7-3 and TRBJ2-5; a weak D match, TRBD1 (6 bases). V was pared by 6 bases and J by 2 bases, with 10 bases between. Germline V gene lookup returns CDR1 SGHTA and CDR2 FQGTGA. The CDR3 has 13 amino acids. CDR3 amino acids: CASSRTEQETQYF. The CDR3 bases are TGTGCCAGCAGTCGGACAGAACAAGAGACCCAGTACTTC.

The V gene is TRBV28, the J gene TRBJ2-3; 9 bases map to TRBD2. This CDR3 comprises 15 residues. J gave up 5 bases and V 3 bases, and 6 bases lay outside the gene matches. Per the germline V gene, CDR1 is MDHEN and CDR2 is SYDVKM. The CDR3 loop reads CASSFYLAGLDTQYF. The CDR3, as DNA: TGTGCCAGCAGTTTCTACCTAGCGGGATTAGATACGCAGTATTTT.

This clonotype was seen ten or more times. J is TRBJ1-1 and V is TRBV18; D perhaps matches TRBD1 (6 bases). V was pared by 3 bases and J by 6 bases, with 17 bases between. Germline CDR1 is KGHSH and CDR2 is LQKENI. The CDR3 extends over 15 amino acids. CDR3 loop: CASSPGGQVIPEAFF. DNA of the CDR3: TGTGCCAGCTCACCCGGGGGACAAGTCATACCTGAAGCTTTCTTT.

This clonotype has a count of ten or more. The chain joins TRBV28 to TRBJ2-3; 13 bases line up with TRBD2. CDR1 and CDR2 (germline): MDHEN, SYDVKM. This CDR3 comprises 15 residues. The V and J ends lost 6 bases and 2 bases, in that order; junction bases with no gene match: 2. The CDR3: CASRGLAGPTDTQYF. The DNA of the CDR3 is TGTGCCAGCAGGGGACTAGCGGGGCCCACAGATACGCAGTATTTT.

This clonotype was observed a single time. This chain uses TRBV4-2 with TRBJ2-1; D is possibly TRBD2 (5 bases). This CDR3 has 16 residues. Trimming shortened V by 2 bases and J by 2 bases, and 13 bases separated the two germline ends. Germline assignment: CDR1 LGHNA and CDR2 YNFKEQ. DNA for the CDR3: TGTGCCAGCAGCCAACAGCGGTCGAGCACCTACAATGAGCAGTTCTTC. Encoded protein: CASSQQRSSTYNEQFF.

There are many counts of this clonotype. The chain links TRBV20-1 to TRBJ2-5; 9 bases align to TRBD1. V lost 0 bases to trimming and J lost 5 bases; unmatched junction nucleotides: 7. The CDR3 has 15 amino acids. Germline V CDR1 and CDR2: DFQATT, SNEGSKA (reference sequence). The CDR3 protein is CSARDPTGGWETQYF. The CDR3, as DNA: TGCAGTGCTAGAGACCCCACAGGGGGCTGGGAGACCCAGTACTTC.

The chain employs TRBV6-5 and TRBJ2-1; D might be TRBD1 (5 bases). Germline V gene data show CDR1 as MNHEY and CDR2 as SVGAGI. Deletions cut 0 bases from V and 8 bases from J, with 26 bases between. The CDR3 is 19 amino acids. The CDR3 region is CASSYSLPVGRGLDDEQFF. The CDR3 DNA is TGTGCCAGCAGTTACTCTCTCCCGGTGGGGCGCGGATTAGACGATGAGCAGTTCTTC.

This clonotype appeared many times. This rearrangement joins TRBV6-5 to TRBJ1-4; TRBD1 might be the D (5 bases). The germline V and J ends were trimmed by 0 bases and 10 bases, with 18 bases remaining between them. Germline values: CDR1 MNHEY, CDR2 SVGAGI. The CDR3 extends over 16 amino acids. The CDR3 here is CASSYSNAGPIGKLFF. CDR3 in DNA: TGTGCCAGCAGTTACTCGAATGCAGGGCCTATCGGAAAACTGTTTTTT.

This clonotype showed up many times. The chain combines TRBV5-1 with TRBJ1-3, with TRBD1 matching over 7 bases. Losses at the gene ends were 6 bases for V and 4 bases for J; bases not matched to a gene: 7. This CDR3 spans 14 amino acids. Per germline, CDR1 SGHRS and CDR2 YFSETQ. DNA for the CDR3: TGCGCCAGCACCCCAGACAGGGAAGGAAACACCATATATTTT. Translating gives CASTPDREGNTIYF.

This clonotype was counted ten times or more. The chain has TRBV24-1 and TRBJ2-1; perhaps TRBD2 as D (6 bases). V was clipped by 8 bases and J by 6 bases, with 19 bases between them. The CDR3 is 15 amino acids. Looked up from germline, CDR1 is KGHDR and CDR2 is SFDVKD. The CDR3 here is CATTVGGTGSNEQFF. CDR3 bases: TGTGCCACCACCGTCGGGGGAACGGGGAGCAATGAGCAGTTCTTC.

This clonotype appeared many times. As DNA, the CDR3 is TGTGCCAGCAGTCCCAGTGGGACTAGCCCGTACAATGAGCAGTTCTTC. This sequence encodes CASSPSGTSPYNEQFF. The V and J genes are TRBV12-3 or TRBV12-4 and TRBJ2-1; TRBD2 matches 9 bases. Germline trimming cut 5 bases from V and 4 bases from J; bases unmatched to any gene: 9. CDR3 size: 16 residues.

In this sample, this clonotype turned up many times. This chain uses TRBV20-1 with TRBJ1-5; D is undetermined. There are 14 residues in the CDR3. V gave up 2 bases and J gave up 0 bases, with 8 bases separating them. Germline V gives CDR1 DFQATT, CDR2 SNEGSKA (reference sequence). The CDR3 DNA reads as TGCAGTGCTAGAAACAGATATAGCAATCAGCCCCAGCATTTT. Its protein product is CSARNRYSNQPQHF.

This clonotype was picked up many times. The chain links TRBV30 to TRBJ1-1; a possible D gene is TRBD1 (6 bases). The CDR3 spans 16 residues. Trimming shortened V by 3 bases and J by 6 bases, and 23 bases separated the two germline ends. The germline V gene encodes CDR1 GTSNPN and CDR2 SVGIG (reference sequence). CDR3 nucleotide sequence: TGTGCCTGGAGGAGTACCGCAGGGGAGAGGAGCGCTGAAGCTTTCTTT. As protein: CAWRSTAGERSAEAFF.

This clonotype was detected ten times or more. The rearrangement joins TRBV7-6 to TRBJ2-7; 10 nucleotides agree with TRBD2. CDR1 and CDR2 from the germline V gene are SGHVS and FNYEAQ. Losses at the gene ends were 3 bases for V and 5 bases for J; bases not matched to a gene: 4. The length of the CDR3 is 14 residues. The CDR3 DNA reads TGTGCCAGCAGCTTTCTAGCGGGAGCTGACGAGCAGTACTTC. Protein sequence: CASSFLAGADEQYF.

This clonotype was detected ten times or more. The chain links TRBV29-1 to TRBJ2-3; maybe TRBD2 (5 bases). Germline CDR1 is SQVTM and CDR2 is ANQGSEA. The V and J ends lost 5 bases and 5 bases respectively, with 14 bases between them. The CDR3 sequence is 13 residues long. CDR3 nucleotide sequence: TGCAGCGTTTCCCGGCGGGTGATAGATACGCAGTATTTT. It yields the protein CSVSRRVIDTQYF.

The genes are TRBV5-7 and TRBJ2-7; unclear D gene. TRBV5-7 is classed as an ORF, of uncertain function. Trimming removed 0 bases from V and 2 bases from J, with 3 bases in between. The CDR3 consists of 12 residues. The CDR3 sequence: CASSLEPYEQYF. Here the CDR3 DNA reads TGTGCCAGCAGCTTGGAACCCTACGAGCAGTACTTC.

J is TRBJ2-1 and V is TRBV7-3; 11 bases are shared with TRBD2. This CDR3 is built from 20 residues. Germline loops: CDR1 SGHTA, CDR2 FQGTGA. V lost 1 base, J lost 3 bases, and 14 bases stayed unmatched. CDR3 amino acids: CASSLMARQAGTSGYNEQFF. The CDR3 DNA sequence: TGTGCCAGCAGCTTAATGGCGCGGCAAGCCGGGACTAGCGGCTACAATGAGCAGTTCTTC.

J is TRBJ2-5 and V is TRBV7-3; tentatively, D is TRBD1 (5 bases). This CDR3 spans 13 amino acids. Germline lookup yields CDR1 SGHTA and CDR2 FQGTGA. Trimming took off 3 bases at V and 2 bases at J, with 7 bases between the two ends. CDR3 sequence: CASSFDRQETQYF. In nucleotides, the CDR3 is TGTGCCAGCAGCTTCGACAGACAAGAGACCCAGTACTTC.

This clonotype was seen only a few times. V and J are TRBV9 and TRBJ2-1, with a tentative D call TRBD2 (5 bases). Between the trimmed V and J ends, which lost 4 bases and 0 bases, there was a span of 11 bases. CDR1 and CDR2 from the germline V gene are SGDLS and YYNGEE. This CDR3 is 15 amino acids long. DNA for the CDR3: TGTGCCAGCAGCACTAGTGCTAGCTCCTACAATGAGCAGTTCTTC. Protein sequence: CASSTSASSYNEQFF.